Listed below are T cell receptor beta chains from one sample, sequenced in a study of blood T cell repertoires in COVID-19. TCRdb's table, derived via immunoSEQ multiplex PCR, lists solely in-frame clones and lacks some. The sample shows 20,000 to 30,000 clones, approximately 90% of them seen only once. The material sequenced was peripheral blood. These receptors all come from a man aged 65-85 years with acute or convalescent COVID-19. Each CDR3 is given with its conserved first and last residue. The D gene is left open where the match is weak. Clone size is stated in some rows and not others, as once, few, many or a class when expanded.

V,size,D,J,DNA,CDR3
TRBV6-5,-,TRBD1,TRBJ1-5,TGTGCCAGCAGCAGGACAGGGGGCACTCAGCCCCAGCATTTT,CASSRTGGTQPQHF
TRBV6-5,few,-,TRBJ1-4,TGTGCCAGCATGAGAGAGTCTGCAACTAATGAAAAACTGTTTTTT,CASMRESATNEKLFF
TRBV6-5,-,-,TRBJ1-1,TGTGCCAGCAGGGAGGTGAACACTGAAGCTTTCTTT,CASREVNTEAFF
TRBV15,-,-,TRBJ1-5,TGTGCCACCAGCAGAGATGTAGGGGATCAGCCCCAGCATTTT,CATSRDVGDQPQHF
TRBV15,-,-,TRBJ2-1,TGTGCCACCAGCCGCGACAGATACAATGAGCAGTTCTTC,CATSRDRYNEQFF
TRBV2,-,-,TRBJ2-5,TGTGCCAGCACCGGAGGAAGGAACCAAGAGACCCAGTACTTC,CASTGGRNQETQYF
TRBV21-1,-,-,TRBJ2-7,TGTGCCAGCAGCAAAACCACGGGACTTTCGACCATCTACGAGCAGTACTTC,CASSKTTGLSTIYEQYF
TRBV11-2,-,-,TRBJ2-1,TGTGCCAGCAGCCCACGGACTCTTGCAGGGGTCAATGAGCAGTTCTTC,CASSPRTLAGVNEQFF
TRBV7-2,-,TRBD1,TRBJ2-7,TGTGCCAGCAGCCCAGGGGGCGTCAGGGAATACGAGCAGTACTTC,CASSPGGVREYEQYF
TRBV29-1,-,-,TRBJ1-1,TGCAGCGTTAACAGGGCTGAAGCTTTCTTT,CSVNRAEAFF
TRBV9,-,TRBD2,TRBJ2-1,TGTGCCAGCAGCGCCTCCGGGACTACTGAGCAGTTCTTC,CASSASGTTEQFF
TRBV2,-,-,TRBJ2-3,TGTGCCAGCAGCCCGACGGGTGCCACAGATACGCAGTATTTT,CASSPTGATDTQYF
TRBV7-2,-,TRBD1,TRBJ2-7,TGTGCCAGCAGCCCCCCCGGGACAGGGCTCCACGAGCAGTACTTC,CASSPPGTGLHEQYF